One sample yielded the 20 T cell receptor beta chains listed below, sequenced in a study of glioma-infiltrating T cells. The iRepertoire nested amplicon-rescue multiplex PCR amplified TCR alpha and beta CDR3s from RNA. TCRdb re-called the multiplex PCR reads through MiXCR, storing one row per CDR3 protein. Counted here are 35,000 to 45,000 distinct CDR3 sequences, 20% to 25% occurring once; the ten biggest clones make up 5% to 7.5%. The sequenced sample was glioma tissue, nonneoplastic brain tissue, or PBMCs (not recorded which). The source is a human donor with low-grade glioma or glioblastoma, undergoing nonglioma brain surgery, or in good health (not recorded which).

This clonotype was observed many times. This sequence joins TRBV20-1 and TRBJ1-3, with TRBD1 matching over 7 bases. CDR1 and CDR2 (germline): DFQATT, SNEGSKA (reference sequence). The CDR3 has 19 amino acids. V was pared by 0 bases and J by 0 bases, with 14 bases of the junction left unmatched. CDR3 protein: CSARDRAGGTSHSGNTIYF. For the CDR3, the DNA is TGCAGTGCTAGAGATCGGGCAGGGGGAACTTCCCACTCTGGAAACACCATATATTTT.

This clonotype was counted many times. The CDR3 here is CASSLEEGGLSNEQFF. CDR3 DNA sequence: TGTGCCAGCAGCTTAGAGGAGGGGGGACTCTCGAATGAGCAGTTCTTC. This rearrangement joins TRBV7-2 to TRBJ2-1, with D perhaps given as TRBD1 or TRBD2 (6 bases each). Germline CDR1 and CDR2: SGHTA and FQGNSA. This CDR3 spans 16 amino acids. The V end lost 1 base, the J end lost 7 bases, and 17 bases lay between the germline ends.

This clonotype was seen more than once but under ten times. The V and J genes are TRBV5-4 and TRBJ1-1; tentative D call: TRBD1 (6 bases). The V gene's germline CDR1 is SGHNT and CDR2 YYREEE (reference sequence). CDR3 size: 16 residues. V lost 4 bases and J 3 bases, leaving 19 bases between the germline ends. The CDR3 DNA follows: TGTGCCAGCAGCCCCGGAGGGGGGGGGCGTGACACTGAAGCTTTCTTT. This sequence encodes CASSPGGGGRDTEAFF.

This clonotype was observed at least ten times. The chain recombines TRBV28 with TRBJ2-7; D is uncertain. The CDR3 contains 15 residues. Germline-derived CDR1 and CDR2 are MDHEN and SYDVKM. Trimming stripped 6 bases from V and 7 bases from J, with 22 bases between. This CDR3 reads CASSPLKYPSWEQYF. CDR3 in DNA: TGTGCCAGCAGCCCTTTGAAGTACCCCAGCTGGGAGCAGTACTTC.

This clonotype was recorded at least ten times. The chain couples TRBV6-1 to TRBJ1-5, with a possible D match to TRBD1 (6 bases). The V end lost 7 bases, the J end lost 3 bases, and 16 bases lay between the germline ends. The CDR3 is made up of 15 amino acids. The V gene's germline CDR1 is MNHNS and CDR2 SASEGT. The CDR3 DNA follows: TGTGCCAGCACCTCAGGGGAGGGACTCAATCAGCCCCAGCATTTT. Translating gives CASTSGEGLNQPQHF.

This clonotype was seen many times. The chain links TRBV28 to TRBJ1-2; 8 nucleotides agree with TRBD1. The length of the CDR3 is 14 residues. CDR1 MDHEN and CDR2 SYDVKM come from the germline V gene. Trimming at V came to 6 bases and at J to 1 base, leaving 4 bases not matched to a gene. CDR3 DNA: TGTGCCAGCAGGTTGACAGGGGTTAACTATGGCTACACCTTC. Translating it yields CASRLTGVNYGYTF.

The rearrangement uses TRBV29-1 and TRBJ1-1, with TRBD1 matching 10 bases. The CDR3 is 14 residues long. Germline V lookup: CDR1 SQVTM, CDR2 ANQGSEA. J lost 4 bases, V lost 7 bases, and 9 bases had no gene match. The CDR3 bases are TGCAGCGCTCCCGGGACAGGGGTGAGCACTGAAGCTTTCTTT. Translated, it gives CSAPGTGVSTEAFF.

This clonotype was counted many times. The chain combines TRBV19 with TRBJ2-3; D remains ambiguous. The ends were cut back, 1 base at V and 6 bases at J, with 11 bases in the middle. The CDR3 extends over 14 amino acids. Per the germline V gene, CDR1 is LNHDA and CDR2 is SQIVND (reference sequence). CDR3 residues: CASSIVTSADTQYF. CDR3 nucleotides: TGTGCCAGTAGTATAGTAACTTCTGCGGATACGCAGTATTTT.

This chain uses TRBV25-1 with TRBJ2-1; the match to TRBD1 covers 9 bases. This CDR3 has 17 amino acids. The junction had 7 bases not matched to a gene; V was cut back by 1 base and J by 3 bases. Germline V gene data show CDR1 as MGHDK and CDR2 as SYGVNS. The CDR3 sequence is CASSESPTGGFYNEQFF. The CDR3 DNA follows: TGTGCCAGCAGTGAATCACCGACAGGGGGTTTCTACAATGAGCAGTTCTTC.

In the case of this clonotype: Possible read error: a much larger clone is one base away. The CDR3 sequence: CASSPQGATGTQYF. For the CDR3, the DNA is TGTGCCAGCAGCCCCCAGGGGGCGACAGGTACGCAGTATTTT. The rearrangement joins TRBV7-9 to TRBJ2-3, with 8 nucleotides matching TRBD1. The CDR3 contains 14 residues. CDR1 is SEHNR and CDR2 is FQNEAQ in the germline V gene (reference sequence).

There are many counts of this clonotype. This chain connects TRBV20-1 to TRBJ1-6; D possibly corresponds to TRBD1 (5 bases). Germline CDR1 reads DFQATT; CDR2 reads SNEGSKA (reference sequence). This CDR3 is built from 15 residues. Trimming stripped 0 bases from V and 10 bases from J, with 16 bases between. The chain's CDR3 is CSARDSMRQPSPLHF. As DNA, the CDR3 is TGCAGTGCTAGAGATAGTATGAGACAGCCATCACCCCTCCACTTT.

Turning to this clonotype: At one end, the junction sequence differs from germline, possibly due to a read error. This sequence joins TRBV6-1 and TRBJ1-1; weak D call: TRBD1 (5 bases). This CDR3 has 16 residues. The germline gives CDR1 MNHNS, CDR2 SASEGT. CDR3 loop: CASQKTAGAVNTEVFF. The CDR3 DNA reads as TGTGCCAGCCAAAAAACGGCCGGGGCAGTGAACACTGAAGTTTTCTTT.

This clonotype appeared once. Just one base apart from a much larger clone, this may be a read error. CDR3 amino acids: CSVAQGMNTKAFF. The CDR3 nucleotides read TGCAGCGTTGCACAGGGTATGAACACTAAAGCTTTCTTT. The J gene is TRBJ1-1, the V gene TRBV20-1, with D possibly being TRBD1 (6 bases). CDR3 length: 13 amino acids. Germline lookup yields CDR1 DFQATT and CDR2 SNEGSKA (reference sequence).

The sample holds a few counts of this clonotype. J is TRBJ2-3 and V is TRBV19; 9 positions agree with TRBD2. V was pared by 10 bases and J by 1 base, with 9 bases of the junction left unmatched. Looked up from germline, CDR1 is LNHDA and CDR2 is SQIVND (reference sequence). CDR3 length equals 15 residues. In nucleotides, the CDR3 is TGTGCCACCTCCAGGTTAGCGGGGGGCACAGATACGCAGTATTTT. Protein sequence: CATSRLAGGTDTQYF.

The chain carries TRBV29-1 and TRBJ1-1; no clear D gene. Deletions cut 2 bases from V and 7 bases from J, with 8 bases between. Per germline, CDR1 SQVTM and CDR2 ANQGSEA. This CDR3 region has 11 residues. The CDR3 sequence is CSVESQFEAFF. CDR3 nucleotide sequence: TGCAGCGTTGAATCGCAGTTTGAAGCTTTCTTT.

This clonotype showed up many times. The chain employs TRBV28 and TRBJ1-1, with 8 bases identical to TRBD1. The germline V gene has CDR1 MDHEN and CDR2 SYDVKM. Trimming at V came to 7 bases and at J to 4 bases, leaving 11 bases not matched to a gene. This CDR3 region has 15 residues. The DNA of the CDR3 is TGTGCCAGCATCTTACGGGGACAGGCGGTCACTGAAGCTTTCTTT. Its translation is CASILRGQAVTEAFF.

This clonotype was seen ten or more times. The chain carries TRBV3-1 and TRBJ1-6, with D unclear. This CDR3 comprises 11 residues. Germline-derived CDR1 and CDR2 are LGHDT and YNNKEL (reference sequence). Between the trimmed V and J ends, which lost 0 bases and 9 bases, there was a span of 0 bases. The CDR3 protein is CASSQDSPLHF. Written as DNA, the CDR3 is TGTGCCAGCAGCCAAGATTCACCCCTCCACTTT. Variable domain in full (rest from reference TRBV3-1 and TRBJ1-6): DTAVSQTPKYLVTQMGNDKSIKCEQNLGHDTMYWYKQDSKKFLKIMFSYNNKELIINETVPNRFSPKSPDKAHLNLHINSLELGDSAVYFCASSQDSPLHFGNGTRLTVT.

This clonotype was observed at least ten times. A junction end diverges from the germline sequence, so it may reflect a read error. The V call is TRBV20-1, the J call TRBJ2-1; the D call may be TRBD1 or TRBD2 (6 bases each). This CDR3 is 13 amino acids long. CDR1 and CDR2 from the germline V gene are DFQATT and SNEGSKA (reference sequence). CDR3 protein: CSVPGDSHNEQFF. The DNA for the CDR3 is TGCAGTGTCCCAGGGGACTCCCACAATGAGCAGTTCTTC.

This clonotype was counted at least ten times. This rearrangement joins TRBV14 to TRBJ2-3; perhaps D is TRBD1 or TRBD2 (5 bases each). V lost 0 bases, J lost 5 bases, and 9 bases lay in between. This CDR3 is 14 amino acids long. Germline CDR1 reads SGHDN; CDR2 reads FVKESK. The CDR3 DNA follows: TGTGCCAGCAGCCAAGATCTGGGGGTAGATACGCAGTATTTT. Translated: CASSQDLGVDTQYF.

This CDR3 reads CASSSGPSSYGLYF. Written as DNA, the CDR3 is TGTGCCAGCAGTTCCGGCCCGAGTTCCTATGGTCTGTACTTC. This chain joins TRBV12-3 or TRBV12-4 and TRBJ2-7; no firm D call. The germline V and J ends were trimmed by 4 bases and 12 bases, with 22 bases remaining between them. The CDR3 is 14 residues long.